The 20 T cell receptor beta chains listed next were all sequenced from one sample in a study of blood T cells in healthy people across ages. The authors ran a second PCR of 7 to 11 cycles using a sample-barcoded 5' primer and a J-beta primer mix. A single record per CDR3 protein comes from TCRdb applying MiXCR to the 5' RACE reads. The sample lists around 710,000 distinct CDR3 sequences, roughly 44% occurring once. The sample taken for sequencing was blood. Receptor source: a woman between 55 and 75 years old in good health.

V and J are TRBV24-1 and TRBJ2-5; 9 nucleotides align to TRBD1. V lost 0 bases, J lost 5 bases, and 6 bases stayed unmatched. This CDR3 has 16 residues. The germline CDR1 and CDR2 sequences are KGHDR and SFDVKD. In nucleotides, the CDR3 is TGTGCCACCAGTGATTTGAACAGGGGGCGCGGGGAGACCCAGTACTTC. Translated, it gives CATSDLNRGRGETQYF.

This clonotype was recorded a few times. The chain recombines TRBV20-1 with TRBJ2-7, with D possibly being TRBD2 (5 bases). The CDR3 length is 12 residues. Germline V lookup: CDR1 DFQATT, CDR2 SNEGSKA (reference sequence). The germline V and J ends were trimmed by 4 bases and 1 base, with 8 bases remaining between them. The CDR3 sequence is CSATTSSYEQYF. CDR3 in DNA: TGCAGTGCTACCACTAGTTCCTACGAGCAGTACTTC.

The V and J genes are TRBV20-1 and TRBJ2-7, with D perhaps TRBD1 (6 bases). The CDR3 runs 11 residues. The V and J ends lost 6 bases and 5 bases respectively, with 11 bases between them. From germline, CDR1 is DFQATT and CDR2 SNEGSKA (reference sequence). The CDR3 here is CSAPDRHEQYF. The CDR3 nucleotides are TGCAGTGCCCCCGACAGGCACGAGCAGTACTTC.

V is TRBV30 and J is TRBJ2-2; D ambiguous. Germline-derived CDR1 and CDR2 are GTSNPN and SVGIG (reference sequence). Trimming removed 3 bases at V and 5 bases at J, with 4 bases between. The CDR3 has 11 amino acids. CDR3 in DNA: TGTGCCTGGAGCTGGACCGGGGAGCTGTTTTTT. Translation: CAWSWTGELFF. Based on the CDR3 plus reference TRBV30 and TRBJ2-2, the full variable domain is SQTIHQWPATLVQPVGSPLSLECTVEGTSNPNLYWYRQAAGRGLQLLFYSVGIGQISSEVPQNLSASRPQDRQFILSSKKLLLSDSGFYLCAWSWTGELFFGEGSRLTVL.

There are a few counts of this clonotype. This sequence joins TRBV10-3 and TRBJ2-7, with D uncertain. With 3 bases removed from V and 0 bases from J, the gap between germline ends came to 3 bases. The CDR3 is 12 amino acids. Germline CDR1 and CDR2: ENHRY and SYGVKD. The CDR3 DNA sequence: TGTGCCATCAGTGACCACTCCTACGAGCAGTACTTC. As protein: CAISDHSYEQYF.

J is TRBJ2-6 and V is TRBV11-2; D possibly corresponds to TRBD1 (6 bases). V was shortened by 1 base and J by 1 base, with 11 bases between the two germline ends. This CDR3 contains 17 residues. Germline lookup yields CDR1 SGHAT and CDR2 FQNNGV. The CDR3 here is CASSLARGTSGANVLTF. The CDR3 DNA follows: TGTGCCAGCAGCTTAGCCAGGGGAACTTCTGGGGCCAACGTCCTGACTTTC.

This clonotype occurred many times. The chain combines TRBV7-3 with TRBJ2-1; D not certain. The CDR3 is 13 amino acids. Trimming pared 5 bases from V and 4 bases from J, leaving 9 bases between. Germline-derived CDR1 and CDR2 are SGHTA and FQGTGA. The CDR3 DNA is TGTGCCAGCAGCCTAGACGCTTACAATGAGCAGTTCTTC. This gives the protein CASSLDAYNEQFF.

The rearrangement links TRBV28 to TRBJ2-7; 9 positions agree with TRBD1. Germline lookup yields CDR1 MDHEN and CDR2 SYDVKM. The CDR3 runs to 12 residues. V gave up 11 bases and J gave up 2 bases; unmatched junction bases: 4. DNA of the CDR3: TGTGCCGGCAACAGGGGGCCCTACGAGCAGTACTTC. It codes for CAGNRGPYEQYF.

On this clonotype itself: One end of the junction is discordant with germline, which a read error may explain. The gene calls are TRBV13 and TRBJ2-6; TRBD1 is a possible D gene (5 bases). Germline-derived CDR1 and CDR2 are PRHDT and FYEKMQ (reference sequence). The length of the CDR3 is 16 residues. The CDR3 is CASSLMVGSGANALTF. The CDR3 coding sequence is TGTGCCAGCAGCTTAATGGTTGGCTCTGGGGCCAACGCCCTGACTTTC.

The chain joins TRBV24-1 to TRBJ2-7; 10 bases match TRBD2. J was trimmed by 4 bases and V by 3 bases; bases with no gene match: 8. CDR3 size: 16 residues. CDR1 is KGHDR and CDR2 is SFDVKD in the germline V gene. The CDR3 protein is CATSDALAGERYEQYF. The CDR3 nucleotides are TGTGCCACCAGTGATGCTCTAGCGGGAGAGAGGTACGAGCAGTACTTC.

The V and J genes are TRBV27 and TRBJ2-7, with TRBD2 identical over 10 bases. Trimming cost V 5 bases and J 3 bases; bases outside gene matches: 4. Germline V gives CDR1 MNHEY, CDR2 SMNVEV (reference sequence). The CDR3 has 14 residues. DNA of the CDR3: TGTGCCAGCAGTACCAAGCGGGAGGGCTACGAGCAGTACTTC. Amino acids: CASSTKREGYEQYF.

This sequence joins TRBV19 and TRBJ1-2; 7 positions agree with TRBD1. CDR1 and CDR2 (germline): LNHDA, SQIVND (reference sequence). This CDR3 contains 15 residues. The V and J ends lost 5 bases and 5 bases, in that order; junction bases with no gene match: 11. The CDR3 DNA is TGTGCCAGTAGTTCACGACAGGGACTAGGGTATGGCTACACCTTC. It is translated as CASSSRQGLGYGYTF.

The chain is built from TRBV12-3 or TRBV12-4 and TRBJ2-5; D is uncertain. The CDR3 runs to 12 residues. Trimming stripped 4 bases from V and 7 bases from J, with 10 bases between. The CDR3 region is CASSWPRVTQYF. The DNA of the CDR3 is TGTGCCAGCAGTTGGCCCCGGGTGACCCAGTACTTC.

The chain has TRBV5-1 and TRBJ1-2; perhaps TRBD1 as D (5 bases). V lost 0 bases, J lost 8 bases, and 14 bases lay in between. The CDR3 runs 14 residues. Germline V CDR1 and CDR2: SGHRS, YFSETQ. CDR3 region: CASSLEAGIGGYTF. The CDR3 coding sequence is TGCGCCAGCAGCTTGGAGGCAGGGATTGGCGGCTACACCTTC.

Here the CDR3 reads CSAAPTSGINEQFF. The CDR3 DNA follows: TGCAGTGCTGCTCCGACTAGCGGGATAAATGAGCAGTTCTTC. The rearrangement uses TRBV20-1 and TRBJ2-1; TRBD2 matches at 11 bases. Germline CDR1 and CDR2: DFQATT and SNEGSKA (reference sequence). V was pared by 5 bases and J by 7 bases, with 7 bases of the junction left unmatched. CDR3 length: 14 residues.

The CDR3 region is CASSRSGGGPDTQYF. In DNA, the CDR3 is TGTGCCAGCAGCCGTAGCGGGGGGGGGCCAGATACGCAGTATTTT. The V call is TRBV7-3, the J call TRBJ2-3; TRBD2 agrees at 11 bases. CDR3 length: 15 amino acids. V shed 5 bases, J shed 4 bases, and the junction held 5 bases outside the gene matches. Per germline, CDR1 SGHTA and CDR2 FQGTGA.

This clonotype has just a few counts. The chain has TRBV6-2 or TRBV6-3 and TRBJ1-2; D might be TRBD1 (6 bases). Germline V gene lookup returns CDR1 MNHEY and CDR2 SVGEGT. This CDR3 is 16 amino acids long. Trimming left V 5 bases short and J 4 bases short, with 20 bases between. The CDR3 region has the DNA TGTGCCAGCAGTACCCCGATGGGGGCCCGGGCCTATGGCTACACCTTC. Translation: CASSTPMGARAYGYTF.

This clonotype has more than one count but fewer than ten. The genes are TRBV12-3 or TRBV12-4 and TRBJ1-6; 8 positions match TRBD1. This CDR3 comprises 14 residues. Unmatched junction bases numbered 5, after V lost 6 bases and J lost 7 bases. CDR3 residues: CASSFRQGNSPLHF. The CDR3 DNA reads TGTGCCAGCAGCTTTAGACAGGGGAATTCACCCCTCCACTTT.

This chain joins TRBV12-3 or TRBV12-4 and TRBJ2-3; D uncertain. V gave up 5 bases and J gave up 0 bases, with 12 bases separating them. The CDR3 is 15 residues long. Written as DNA, the CDR3 is TGTGCCAGCAGTAGATCCTATGGAAGCACAGATACGCAGTATTTT. Its protein is CASSRSYGSTDTQYF.

This clonotype was counted at least ten times. The rearrangement uses TRBV20-1 and TRBJ2-1; 8 positions match TRBD1. Germline trimming cut 6 bases from V and 4 bases from J; bases unmatched to any gene: 5. The CDR3 length is 13 residues. Germline V lookup: CDR1 DFQATT, CDR2 SNEGSKA (reference sequence). CDR3 coding DNA: TGCAGTGCGACAGGGGACCGATACAATGAGCAGTTCTTC. Its protein product is CSATGDRYNEQFF.